The present T cell receptor beta chain was sequenced within a study of graft-versus-host responses after intestinal transplantation. CDR1 is LNHNV and CDR2 is YYDKDF in the germline V gene (reference sequence). V trimming: 5 bases; J trimming: 4 bases; junction bases outside the gene matches: 3. CDR3 length: 13 amino acids. General study results and limits: GvH clones turned up in recipient marrow; some had shown up first in ileum or blood.

TCRdb keeps only in-frame clones here, not all; method: immunoSEQ multiplex PCR. The sample has about 64,000 clones; 90% to 95% are singletons. A word on this clone: Its target is unknown.

The sample consisted of unstimulated CD8+ T cells sorted from spleen or lymph node cells, taken before transplant. The sequence was obtained from a human donor who was the organ donor for an intestinal transplant. This sequence joins TRBV15 and TRBJ1-2; TRBD1 aligns across 8 bases. The CDR3 nucleotides are TGTGCCACCAGCGACAGGGGATCCTATGGCTACACCTTC. Translating gives CATSDRGSYGYTF.